This is a list of T cell receptor beta chains from one sample in a study of metastatic and nonmetastatic thyroid tumors. TCRdb reprocessed the PCR reads via MiXCR. This repertoire shows about 16,000 clones, about 35% found once; its top ten account for 7.3%. Sequencing was done on a sample of tumor tissue. The receptors derive from a female donor with papillary thyroid cancer or a benign thyroid nodule (not recorded which). Some clones in this sample may be carry-over from other donors' samples. CDR3s include the opening cysteine and the closing phenylalanine or tryptophan. The order of the fields is clone size, V gene, D gene, J gene, CDR3 protein, CDR3 DNA. The D gene is left open where the match is weak. Size values are once, few and many counts, or a class for expanded clones, and some rows have none.

>few|TRBV28|.|TRBJ2-7
CASSSFYEQYF
TGTGCCAGCAGTTCCTTCTACGAGCAGTACTTC
>medium-sized|TRBV20-1|.|TRBJ2-7
CSASAGGLREQYF
TGCAGTGCTTCTGCAGGGGGGTTACGCGAGCAGTACTTC
>.|TRBV7-8|.|TRBJ2-7
CASSLAGAYEQYF
TGTGCCAGCAGCTTAGCGGGAGCCTACGAGCAGTACTTC
>.|TRBV5-1|.|TRBJ2-7
CASSFTTGTLDEQYF
TGCGCCAGCAGTTTCACGACAGGAACCCTCGACGAGCAGTACTTC
>many|TRBV12-5|TRBD1|TRBJ2-7
CASGLPPHRGLYEQYF
TGTGCTAGTGGTTTGCCGCCACACAGGGGCCTCTACGAGCAGTACTTC
>.|TRBV4-1|.|TRBJ2-7
CASSRQGFVPTYEQYF
TGCGCCAGCAGCCGGCAGGGGTTTGTACCAACCTACGAGCAGTACTTC
>many|TRBV7-9|.|TRBJ2-1
CASSPTRVRGPNEQFF
TGTGCCAGCAGCCCAACGAGGGTTAGGGGTCCCAATGAGCAGTTCTTC
>few|TRBV20-1|.|TRBJ2-1
CSARDQSGHNNEQFF
TGCAGTGCTAGAGATCAATCGGGACATAACAATGAGCAGTTCTTC
>many|TRBV25-1|.|TRBJ1-6
CASSEYPPQSSYNSPLHF
TGTGCCAGCAGTGAATACCCCCCCCAGAGCTCCTATAATTCACCCCTCCACTTT
>many|TRBV5-6|.|TRBJ2-1
CASSLGHEQFF
TGTGCCAGCAGCTTGGGGCATGAGCAGTTCTTC
>few|TRBV27|.|TRBJ2-7
CASSPGLSYEQYF
TGTGCCAGCAGTCCCGGACTTTCCTACGAGCAGTACTTC
>.|TRBV11-2|TRBD1|TRBJ1-1
CASSLGQGRTEAFF
TGTGCCAGCAGCTTAGGACAGGGGCGCACTGAAGCTTTCTTT
>.|TRBV28|.|TRBJ2-7
CASSPLYPSSYEQYF
TGTGCCAGCAGTCCCCTCTACCCGAGCTCCTACGAGCAGTACTTC
>medium-sized|TRBV11-2|TRBD2|TRBJ2-7
CASSLAGTRYEQYF
TGTGCCAGCAGCTTAGCTGGGACTAGGTACGAGCAGTACTTC
>many|TRBV28|TRBD1|TRBJ1-4
CASSLGQGANEKLFF
TGTGCCAGCAGTTTGGGACAGGGGGCTAATGAAAAACTGTTTTTT
>.|TRBV7-2|.|TRBJ2-3
CASSLAGGRDTQYF
TGTGCCAGCAGCTTAGCGGGGGGCAGGGATACGCAGTATTTT
>few|TRBV29-1|.|TRBJ2-7
CSVETDTAYEQYF
TGCAGCGTTGAAACGGACACCGCCTACGAGCAGTACTTC
>medium-sized|TRBV5-1|.|TRBJ2-6
CASSHTGSSGANVLTF
TGCGCCAGCAGCCACACAGGGAGCTCTGGGGCCAACGTCCTGACTTTC
>few|TRBV28|.|TRBJ2-5
CASSRGGEETQYF
TGTGCCAGCTCCAGGGGGGGGGAAGAGACCCAGTACTTC
>many|TRBV12-3/TRBV12-4|.|TRBJ1-1
CASSLEGITEAFF
TGTGCCAGCAGTTTGGAAGGGATCACTGAAGCTTTCTTT
>.|TRBV5-1|TRBD2|TRBJ2-1
CASSWAGGISLIYNEQFF
TGCGCCAGCAGCTGGGCGGGAGGAATCTCCCTAATTTACAATGAGCAGTTCTTC
>many|TRBV11-2|.|TRBJ2-4
CASSSLGVQYF
TGTGCCAGCAGCTCCTTGGGGGTTCAGTACTTC
>many|TRBV18|.|TRBJ1-4
CASSPRQLLTNEKLFF
TGTGCCAGCTCACCAAGGCAACTCTTAACTAATGAAAAACTGTTTTTT
>many|TRBV27|TRBD1|TRBJ1-2
CASSPRQGSYGYTF
TGTGCCAGCAGCCCTCGACAGGGGAGCTATGGCTACACCTTC
>.|TRBV2|TRBD1|TRBJ2-7
CASSRVQGAYEQYF
TGTGCCAGCAGCCGGGTCCAGGGGGCCTACGAGCAGTACTTC
>few|TRBV6-2/TRBV6-3|.|TRBJ2-3
CASSYGRGTEATDTQYF
TGTGCCAGCAGTTATGGTCGCGGGACAGAGGCGACAGATACGCAGTATTTT
>medium-sized|TRBV6-1|.|TRBJ2-2
CASSGQADTGELFF
TGTGCCAGCAGTGGACAGGCGGACACCGGGGAGCTGTTTTTT
>medium-sized|TRBV20-1|.|TRBJ1-4
CSARVQTNEKLFF
TGCAGTGCTAGAGTACAGACTAATGAAAAACTGTTTTTT
>.|TRBV30|.|TRBJ2-2
CAWSGVSRITGELFF
TGTGCCTGGAGTGGAGTCTCTCGGATCACCGGGGAGCTGTTTTTT
>once|TRBV14|.|TRBJ1-2
CASSLAANYGYTF
TGTGCCAGCAGCCTTGCAGCTAACTATGGCTACACCTTC
>many|TRBV6-1|.|TRBJ1-5
CASCQLDQPQHF
TGTGCCAGCTGCCAGCTAGATCAGCCCCAGCATTTT
>.|TRBV7-3|.|TRBJ2-1
CASSFIRSSEQFF
TGTGCCAGCAGCTTTATACGAAGCAGTGAGCAGTTCTTC
>.|TRBV5-1|.|TRBJ1-6
CASRAGDAVDSPLHF
TGCGCCAGCAGGGCGGGGGACGCGGTGGATTCACCCCTCCACTTT
>few|TRBV6-5|TRBD1|TRBJ1-2
CASSNRGRDGYTF
TGTGCCAGCAGTAACAGGGGTAGAGATGGCTACACCTTC
>.|TRBV12-3/TRBV12-4|.|TRBJ1-2
CASSLGYMGSGYTF
TGTGCCAGCAGTTTGGGGTATATGGGGAGTGGCTACACCTTC
>.|TRBV12-3/TRBV12-4|.|TRBJ1-2
CASRSTGNYGYTF
TGTGCCAGCAGATCGACAGGAAACTATGGCTACACCTTC
>medium-sized|TRBV7-6|.|TRBJ1-1
CASSLEWDTEAFF
TGTGCCAGCAGCTTAGAATGGGACACTGAAGCTTTCTTT
>many|TRBV29-1|.|TRBJ2-7
CSVARQGNEQYF
TGCAGCGTTGCGAGGCAGGGCAACGAGCAGTACTTC
>once|TRBV5-1|.|TRBJ2-3
CASSLGQAPDTQYF
TGCGCCAGCAGCTTGGGGCAGGCCCCAGATACGCAGTATTTT
>few|TRBV27|TRBD1|TRBJ2-1
CASRHVGTGRHEQFF
TGTGCCAGCAGACACGTCGGGACAGGGCGACATGAGCAGTTCTTC
>.|TRBV27|.|TRBJ2-7
CASSLRQPAYEQYF
TGTGCCAGCAGTCTTAGACAGCCCGCCTACGAGCAGTACTTC
>.|TRBV20-1|TRBD1|TRBJ2-6
CSAVSRDREQNSGANVLTF
TGCAGCGCCGTATCTAGAGACAGGGAACAAAACTCTGGGGCCAACGTCCTGACTTTC
>.|TRBV7-6|.|TRBJ1-5
CASSLGADNQPQHF
TGTGCCAGCAGCTTAGGGGCAGACAATCAGCCCCAGCATTTT
>few|TRBV27|.|TRBJ2-7
CASTPLHYEQYF
TGTGCCAGCACCCCACTACACTACGAGCAGTACTTC
>many|TRBV12-3/TRBV12-4|TRBD2|TRBJ2-1
CASSSRQTSGGHEQFF
TGTGCCAGCAGTTCCCGACAGACTAGCGGGGGTCATGAGCAGTTCTTC
>.|TRBV10-2|.|TRBJ1-1
CASSAAGTDAFF
TGCGCCAGCAGTGCAGCTGGGACCGACGCTTTCTTT
>few|TRBV12-3/TRBV12-4|.|TRBJ1-1
CASSLAGQPNTEAFF
TGTGCCAGCAGTTTAGCCGGACAGCCGAACACTGAAGCTTTCTTT
>many|TRBV20-1|TRBD1|TRBJ2-1
CSARERGPQGFEQFF
TGCAGTGCTAGAGAGAGGGGGCCCCAGGGTTTTGAGCAGTTCTTC
>medium-sized|TRBV7-6|.|TRBJ2-1
CASSLFPVSSLSSYNEQFF
TGTGCCAGCAGCTTGTTCCCTGTATCGTCCCTAAGCTCCTACAATGAGCAGTTCTTC
>.|TRBV20-1|TRBD1|TRBJ1-2
CSAIGQGALNYGYTF
TGCAGTGCTATTGGGCAGGGGGCGCTAAACTATGGCTACACCTTC
>.|TRBV28|.|TRBJ2-7
CASSQTGTATYEQYF
TGTGCCAGCAGTCAAACCGGGACCGCCACCTACGAGCAGTACTTC